The 31 T cell receptor beta chains presented below share a single source sample, sequenced in a study of cytomegalovirus exposure and HLA in healthy donors. Vbeta (60) and Jbeta (13) primers were used in the PCR. The table came from immunoSEQ multiplex PCR; TCRdb's copy has only in-frame clones and leaves some out. This table has some 200,000 clones, almost 85% appearing once. The material sequenced was PBMCs. Every receptor here comes from a woman aged 40 to 50 in good health and CMV-seronegative.

The CDR3 is CASRQTVNTEAFF. In nucleotides, the CDR3 is TGTGCCAGCAGACAGACGGTGAACACTGAAGCTTTCTTT. This sequence joins TRBV2 and TRBJ1-1, with D unclear. Trimming removed 6 bases at V and 0 bases at J, with 8 bases between. Per the germline V gene, CDR1 is SNHLY and CDR2 is FYNNEI. CDR3 size: 13 residues.

The chain joins TRBV6-5 to TRBJ2-1, with TRBD2 as a possible D gene (5 bases). The CDR3 runs 14 residues. Deletions cut 2 bases from V and 9 bases from J, with 14 bases between. CDR1 and CDR2 from the germline V gene are MNHEY and SVGAGI. The CDR3 reads CASSYREGRSEQFF. The CDR3 coding sequence is TGTGCCAGCAGTTACCGTGAAGGGAGAAGTGAGCAGTTCTTC.

The chain combines TRBV6-5 with TRBJ1-3; D gene uncertain. Trimming stripped 6 bases from V and 0 bases from J, with 12 bases between. The CDR3 spans 15 residues. From germline, CDR1 is MNHEY and CDR2 SVGAGI. The CDR3 nucleotides are TGTGCCAGCAGACTGAGTCGGGGCTCTGGAAACACCATATATTTT. Amino acid sequence: CASRLSRGSGNTIYF.

V is TRBV4-2 and J is TRBJ2-7; 11 bases match TRBD2. Germline V gives CDR1 LGHNA, CDR2 YNFKEQ. V dropped 5 bases and J dropped 6; count of bases not matched to a gene: 9. There are 15 residues in the CDR3. CDR3 sequence (DNA): TGTGCCAGCAGCTACCATAGCGGGGGGGCGGGCGAGCAGTACTTC. Amino acid sequence: CASSYHSGGAGEQYF.

The rearrangement joins TRBV29-1 to TRBJ1-2, with TRBD1 matching over 9 bases. Germline values: CDR1 SQVTM, CDR2 ANQGSEA. The CDR3 runs 13 residues. V was clipped by 7 bases and J by 2 bases; unmatched bases: 5. The CDR3 DNA reads TGCAGCGCGACAGGGGGGTCGAACTATGGCTACACCTTC. Its protein is CSATGGSNYGYTF.

The CDR3 spells CAWSVLGSTNEKLFF. CDR3 nucleotides: TGTGCCTGGAGTGTACTAGGGTCAACTAATGAAAAACTGTTTTTT. J is TRBJ1-4 and V is TRBV30; D is unresolved. The length of the CDR3 is 15 residues. Germline loops: CDR1 GTSNPN, CDR2 SVGIG (reference sequence). Deletions cut 0 bases from V and 0 bases from J, with 8 bases between.

The chain joins TRBV9 to TRBJ1-1; TRBD1 might be the D (6 bases). Germline CDR1 SGDLS, CDR2 YYNGEE. This CDR3 comprises 14 residues. The V gene lost 4 bases and the J gene lost 4 bases, with 14 bases spanning the gap. For the CDR3, the DNA is TGTGCCAGCAGCACCCAGGGGCGAGGCACTGAAGCTTTCTTT. This gives the protein CASSTQGRGTEAFF.

The chain recombines TRBV6-5 with TRBJ1-5; possibly TRBD1 for D (5 bases). Germline V gene lookup returns CDR1 MNHEY and CDR2 SVGAGI. V shed 6 bases and J shed 3 bases, with 9 bases lying between them. The CDR3 sequence is 13 residues long. CDR3 protein: CASSTQANQPQHF. In DNA, the CDR3 is TGTGCCAGCAGCACACAGGCCAATCAGCCCCAGCATTTT.

The gene calls are TRBV7-3 and TRBJ2-7; D uncertain. V shed 5 bases and J shed 7 bases, with 15 bases lying between them. Germline CDR1 and CDR2: SGHTA and FQGTGA. The CDR3 covers 13 residues. The CDR3 spells CASSVVRGREQYF. The CDR3 DNA reads as TGTGCCAGCAGCGTAGTTCGTGGGCGAGAGCAGTACTTC.

The chain carries TRBV5-1 and TRBJ2-3, with no clear D. Germline CDR1 reads SGHRS; CDR2 reads YFSETQ. CDR3 size: 12 residues. Trimming stripped 0 bases from V and 4 bases from J, with 3 bases between. The CDR3 DNA reads as TGCGCCAGCAGCTTGGTCGCAGATACGCAGTATTTT. This codes for CASSLVADTQYF. The full variable domain, with the rest looked up from reference TRBV5-1 and TRBJ2-3, is KAGVTQTPRYLIKTRGQQVTLSCSPISGHRSVSWYQQTPGQGLQFLFEYFSETQRNKGNFPGRFSGRQFSNSRSEMNVSTLELGDSALYLCASSLVADTQYFGPGTRLTVL.

The gene calls are TRBV7-2 and TRBJ1-5; TRBD1 might be the D (5 bases). Germline V gene sequence: CDR1 SGHTA, CDR2 FQGNSA. V lost 1 base to trimming and J lost 6 bases, with 10 bases between them. The CDR3 is made up of 14 amino acids. This chain's CDR3 is CASSLDGQGQPQHF. CDR3 DNA sequence: TGTGCCAGCAGCTTAGATGGGCAGGGTCAGCCCCAGCATTTT.

The genes are TRBV5-8 and TRBJ1-3, with D hard to call. The ends were cut back, 3 bases at V and 2 bases at J, with 3 bases in the middle. CDR3 length: 12 amino acids. CDR1 is SGHTS and CDR2 is YDEGEE in the germline V gene. The CDR3 loop reads CASSYTGNTIYF. The CDR3 coding sequence is TGTGCCAGCAGCTATACTGGAAACACCATATATTTT.

This clone appeared a single time. The chain is built from TRBV6-6 and TRBJ2-7; maybe TRBD1 (5 bases). Trimming took 3 bases from V and 3 from J, leaving 9 bases between them. This CDR3 contains 13 residues. CDR1 is MNHNY, CDR2 SVGAGI, per germline (reference sequence). In DNA, the CDR3 is TGTGCCAGCAGTTATGACAGCTTCTACGAGCAGTACTTC. This gives the protein CASSYDSFYEQYF.

This clone came up once. The chain is built from TRBV29-1 and TRBJ1-2; D perhaps matches TRBD1 (5 bases). This CDR3 spans 16 amino acids. Trimming left V 2 bases short and J 5 bases short, with 21 bases between. Germline V gives CDR1 SQVTM, CDR2 ANQGSEA. CDR3 bases: TGCAGCGTTGAACGACTGGAGTACGGGACTTCTTATGGCTACACCTTC. Amino acid sequence: CSVERLEYGTSYGYTF.

This clone appeared once. This chain uses TRBV19 with TRBJ2-7, with 9 bases matching TRBD1. The germline V gene has CDR1 LNHDA and CDR2 SQIVND (reference sequence). The CDR3 is 15 residues long. J gave up 3 bases and V 4 bases, and 7 bases lay outside the gene matches. This CDR3 reads CASSTQGAKVYEQYF. The CDR3 nucleotides read TGTGCCAGTAGTACACAGGGGGCTAAAGTCTACGAGCAGTACTTC.

The gene calls are TRBV5-6 and TRBJ1-4; D gene unclear. Trimming removed 5 bases from V and 0 bases from J, with 8 bases in between. Germline loops: CDR1 SGHDT, CDR2 YYEEEE. This CDR3 has 14 residues. CDR3 in DNA: TGTGCCAGCAGTCCCTTTGCAACTAATGAAAAACTGTTTTTT. This encodes CASSPFATNEKLFF.

The J gene is TRBJ1-6, the V gene TRBV9, with D possibly being TRBD1 (6 bases). CDR3 length: 15 residues. Germline V gene sequence: CDR1 SGDLS, CDR2 YYNGEE. Trimming took 2 bases from V and 10 from J, leaving 16 bases between them. The CDR3 region is CASSVGGGADSPLHF. Written as DNA, the CDR3 is TGTGCCAGCAGCGTTGGGGGGGGCGCGGACTCACCCCTCCACTTT.

This clone has more than one count but fewer than ten. The chain recombines TRBV30 with TRBJ2-5, with D maybe TRBD2 (5 bases). V shed 4 bases and J shed 1 base, with 10 bases lying between them. The CDR3 consists of 13 residues. CDR1 is GTSNPN, CDR2 SVGIG, per germline (reference sequence). The CDR3 nucleotides read TGTGCCTGGACAAACGGAGGCCAAGAGACCCAGTACTTC. Amino acid sequence: CAWTNGGQETQYF.

This chain joins TRBV28 and TRBJ2-1, with 8 bases lining up with TRBD2. Germline V lookup: CDR1 MDHEN, CDR2 SYDVKM. V was pared by 2 bases and J by 0 bases, with 6 bases of the junction left unmatched. The CDR3 consists of 17 residues. The chain's CDR3 is CASSLGYGGDSYNEQFF. The CDR3, as DNA: TGTGCCAGCAGTTTAGGCTACGGGGGGGACTCCTACAATGAGCAGTTCTTC.

The chain has TRBV19 and TRBJ2-1; tentative D call: TRBD1 (5 bases). CDR3 length: 14 residues. The germline V gene encodes CDR1 LNHDA and CDR2 SQIVND (reference sequence). V lost 7 bases, J lost 0 bases, and 10 bases lay in between. CDR3 sequence reads: CASKLGHSYNEQFF. As DNA, the CDR3 is TGTGCCAGTAAGTTAGGACACTCCTACAATGAGCAGTTCTTC. The full variable domain, in which reference TRBV19 and TRBJ2-1 provide the parts outside the CDR3, is DGGITQSPKYLFRKEGQNVTLSCEQNLNHDAMYWYRQDPGQGLRLIYYSQIVNDFQKGDIAEGYSVSREKKESFPLTVTSAQKNPTAFYLCASKLGHSYNEQFFGPGTRLTVL.

The chain has TRBV12-5 and TRBJ2-7; D possibly corresponds to TRBD2 (6 bases). Trimming removed 2 bases at V and 0 bases at J, with 14 bases between. CDR1 LGHNT and CDR2 FRNRAP come from the germline V gene. This CDR3 spans 16 amino acids. DNA of the CDR3: TGTGCTAGTGGTTTGTACCTTGGAGGGTACTCCTACGAGCAGTACTTC. Amino acid sequence: CASGLYLGGYSYEQYF.

CDR3 DNA sequence: TGTGCCAGCAACCCAGCGGGGGTTACCACAGATACGCAGTATTTT. Protein product: CASNPAGVTTDTQYF. The chain joins TRBV25-1 to TRBJ2-3; 8 bases fit TRBD2. V lost 7 bases, J lost 2 bases, and 8 bases stayed unmatched. The CDR3 has 15 residues. CDR1 is MGHDK and CDR2 is SYGVNS in the germline V gene.

The V gene is TRBV19, the J gene TRBJ1-1; possible D gene TRBD1, 6 bases. Trimming cost V 7 bases and J 1 base, with 16 bases left between them. Per the germline V gene, CDR1 is LNHDA and CDR2 is SQIVND (reference sequence). This CDR3 contains 15 residues. The CDR3 protein is CASNQGFRRNTEAFF. The CDR3 DNA follows: TGTGCCAGTAATCAGGGGTTTAGGAGGAACACTGAAGCTTTCTTT.

V gene TRBV10-3 combines with J gene TRBJ1-2; D remains ambiguous. This CDR3 spans 14 amino acids. V dropped 0 bases and J dropped 0 bases, with 5 bases sitting between them. CDR1 ENHRY and CDR2 SYGVKD come from the germline V gene. CDR3 coding DNA: TGTGCCATCAGTGAGTCGAGCGCTAACTATGGCTACACCTTC. It translates to CAISESSANYGYTF.

This rearrangement joins TRBV19 to TRBJ1-6; D unresolved. Trimming cost V 3 bases and J 5 bases, with 8 bases left between them. Germline values: CDR1 LNHDA, CDR2 SQIVND (reference sequence). The CDR3 has 14 residues. Written as DNA, the CDR3 is TGTGCCAGTAGTATTAAGCGGGATAATTCACCCCTCCACTTT. Its translation: CASSIKRDNSPLHF.

The genes are TRBV29-1 and TRBJ1-3, with a tentative D call TRBD1 (5 bases). The CDR3 contains 12 residues. Germline assignment: CDR1 SQVTM and CDR2 ANQGSEA. V shed 4 bases and J shed 9 bases, with 13 bases lying between them. This CDR3 reads CSVVGGDATIYF. The CDR3 region has the DNA TGCAGCGTTGTAGGAGGGGACGCCACCATATATTTT.

This rearrangement joins TRBV5-8 to TRBJ2-7; 7 bases are shared with TRBD1. The germline V gene encodes CDR1 SGHTS and CDR2 YDEGEE. The V segment lost 1 base and the J segment 4 bases; nucleotides outside the gene matches: 5. This CDR3 region has 14 residues. CDR3: CASSLPRGPYEQYF. The CDR3 DNA reads as TGTGCCAGCAGCTTGCCGAGGGGGCCGTACGAGCAGTACTTC.

This chain connects TRBV7-9 to TRBJ1-1; possibly TRBD1 for D (5 bases). Germline V lookup: CDR1 SEHNR, CDR2 FQNEAQ (reference sequence). The V and J ends lost 5 bases and 3 bases respectively, with 10 bases between them. This CDR3 comprises 13 residues. CDR3 in DNA: TGTGCCAGCAGCCCAGGGCCGGACACTGAAGCTTTCTTT. It yields the protein CASSPGPDTEAFF. Based on the CDR3 plus reference TRBV7-9 and TRBJ1-1, the full variable domain is DTGVSQNPRHKITKRGQNVTFRCDPISEHNRLYWYRQTLGQGPEFLTYFQNEAQLEKSRLLSDRFSAERPKGSFSTLEIQRTEQGDSAMYLCASSPGPDTEAFFGQGTRLTVV.

The chain carries TRBV7-9 and TRBJ2-3; 9 nucleotides line up with TRBD2. This CDR3 is 16 amino acids long. J lost 4 bases, V lost 1 base, and 6 bases had no gene match. Germline CDR1 is SEHNR and CDR2 is FQNEAQ (reference sequence). CDR3 DNA: TGTGCCAGCAGCTTAGGGGGCGGGAGGGAAGCAGATACGCAGTATTTT. This gives the protein CASSLGGGREADTQYF.

The rearrangement joins TRBV10-3 to TRBJ1-2; unclear D gene. V shed 2 bases and J shed 1 base, with 8 bases lying between them. Germline assignment: CDR1 ENHRY and CDR2 SYGVKD. CDR3 size: 14 residues. The CDR3 nucleotides are TGTGCCATCAGTGAGATTGTCCGTAACTATGGCTACACCTTC. It is translated as CAISEIVRNYGYTF.

For the CDR3, the DNA is TGTGCCAGCAGTTTATATACAGGGGAAGGTAGTTCACCCCTCCACTTT. This sequence encodes CASSLYTGEGSSPLHF. The V call is TRBV27, the J call TRBJ1-6; 7 bases fit TRBD1. The CDR3 has 16 residues. V shed 1 base and J 9 bases; nucleotides not matched to a gene: 9. CDR1 and CDR2 (germline): MNHEY, SMNVEV (reference sequence).